This is a list of T cell receptor beta chains from one sample in a study of blood T cell repertoires in COVID-19. The repertoire was sequenced with immunoSEQ multiplex PCR; TCRdb's copy has only in-frame clones and lacks some. The sample holds a few hundred thousand clones, 75% to 85% seen once. The specimen sequenced was PBMCs or T cells enriched from blood (not recorded which). The receptors shown here come from a woman between 40 and 55 years old with acute COVID-19. Both conserved end residues are part of each CDR3. A D gene is named only where the DNA matches it firmly. Clone size appears in some rows only: once, few, many, or a class for an expanded clone.

clone size	D gene	V gene	J gene	CDR3 DNA	CDR3 protein
-	TRBD1	TRBV28	TRBJ1-5	TGTGCCAGCAGTCCCCGGGGACAGGGTGGCACTCAGCCCCAGCATTTT	CASSPRGQGGTQPQHF
-	TRBD1	TRBV9	TRBJ2-7	TGTGCCAGCAGCGTAGGAGGGACAGCTCCCTACGAGCAGTACTTC	CASSVGGTAPYEQYF
once	TRBD1	TRBV5-1	TRBJ1-1	TGCGCCAGCAGCTTGGGAACAGGGGGGAACACTGAAGCTTTCTTT	CASSLGTGGNTEAFF
-	TRBD1	TRBV2	TRBJ1-1	TGTGCCAGCAACCAACAGGGGGCGAACACTGAAGCTTTCTTT	CASNQQGANTEAFF
-	TRBD1	TRBV7-9	TRBJ1-1	TGTGCCAGCAGACCAAACCGACAGGGGGCTACTGAAGCTTTCTTT	CASRPNRQGATEAFF
-	-	TRBV2	TRBJ2-7	TGTGCCAGCGTCCCCGCGGTCTCCTACGAGCAGTACTTC	CASVPAVSYEQYF
many	-	TRBV24-1	TRBJ2-6	TGTGCCACCAGTGATGGGCTGCCGCCTGGGGCCAACGTCCTGACTTTC	CATSDGLPPGANVLTF
-	-	TRBV7-2	TRBJ1-1	TGTGCCAGCAGCCCGCGGGGGGCCGGATATGGGACTGAAGCTTTCTTT	CASSPRGAGYGTEAFF
-	TRBD2	TRBV9	TRBJ2-5	TGTGCCAGCAGCGTAAGTAGCGGGAGGGCGGAGACCCAGTACTTC	CASSVSSGRAETQYF
once	-	TRBV6-1	TRBJ1-5	TGTGCCAGCAGTGAAGGCCCTTACCGGGGTAAGGCCGTTCAGCCCCAGCATTTT	CASSEGPYRGKAVQPQHF
-	-	TRBV5-6	TRBJ2-1	TGTGCCAGCAGCCATAGCTCCTACAATGAGCAGTTCTTC	CASSHSSYNEQFF
once	-	TRBV6-5	TRBJ2-1	TGTGCCAGCAGTTACGGAGGGCTGGATGAGCAGTTCTTC	CASSYGGLDEQFF
-	TRBD1	TRBV5-1	TRBJ1-1	TGCGCCAGCAGCTCGGGACAGGGGGCCCAGGGGAGGAACACTGAAGCTTTCTTT	CASSSGQGAQGRNTEAFF
-	-	TRBV11-2	TRBJ1-1	TGTGCCAGCAGCTTAGGAGAGACTAACACTGAAGCTTTCTTT	CASSLGETNTEAFF
-	-	TRBV19	TRBJ2-1	TGTGCCAGTAGAGTCGAGAGCTCCTACAATGAGCAGTTCTTC	CASRVESSYNEQFF
-	-	TRBV4-3	TRBJ1-5	TGCGCCAGCAGCCAGGACCTGGGGCGGCCCGCTCAGCCCCAGCATTTT	CASSQDLGRPAQPQHF
-	-	TRBV3-1/TRBV3-2	TRBJ2-7	TGTGCCAGCAGCCAAATTGGTAGCGGAGGCCTCTACGAGCAGTACTTC	CASSQIGSGGLYEQYF
-	-	TRBV27	TRBJ1-1	TGTGCCAGCAGTTTAGTGGGAGGGGCGGAAGCTTTCTTT	CASSLVGGAEAFF
-	-	TRBV28	TRBJ1-1	TGTGCCAGCAGTCCACAGTCGACTGAAGCTTTCTTT	CASSPQSTEAFF
-	-	TRBV6-5	TRBJ1-2	TGTGCCAGCAGTTACTCGATCTCGGACTATGGCTACACCTTC	CASSYSISDYGYTF
-	TRBD1	TRBV5-1	TRBJ1-5	TGCGCCAGCAGCTTGGAACTCGGGGACAGTAGCAATCAGCCCCAGCATTTT	CASSLELGDSSNQPQHF
-	TRBD1	TRBV5-8	TRBJ1-5	TGTGCCAGCAGCTTTACAGGGGGTCAGCCCCAGCATTTT	CASSFTGGQPQHF
-	TRBD1	TRBV13	TRBJ1-3	TGTGCCAGCAGCTTCGACAGGGTGTCCGGAAACACCATATATTTT	CASSFDRVSGNTIYF
-	-	TRBV7-2	TRBJ2-3	TGTGCCAGCAGCCCACCGGACAGTGTAACAGATACGCAGTATTTT	CASSPPDSVTDTQYF
few	-	TRBV30	TRBJ1-6	TGTGCCTGGAGTGTACTCGCGGGCCCCAGGCGTTCACCCCTCCACTTT	CAWSVLAGPRRSPLHF
-	TRBD1	TRBV5-8	TRBJ1-6	TGTGCCAGCAGCCCGGACAGGGGTATGGGGCCCCTCCACTTT	CASSPDRGMGPLHF
-	-	TRBV10-3	TRBJ1-1	TGTGCCATCAGTGAGGCCTCCGGGAACACTGAAGCTTTCTTT	CAISEASGNTEAFF
many	-	TRBV9	TRBJ1-5	TGTGCCAGCAGCGTAAGTGAGGAGCAGCCCCAGCATTTT	CASSVSEEQPQHF
-	TRBD1	TRBV29-1	TRBJ1-2	TGCAGCGTTGGCGGACAGGGCCCCTATGGCTACACCTTC	CSVGGQGPYGYTF
-	TRBD1	TRBV20-1	TRBJ2-3	TGCAGTGCTAGTATCGCAGGGGGAGTAATCGTAACAGATACGCAGTATTTT	CSASIAGGVIVTDTQYF
-	-	TRBV11-2	TRBJ1-5	TGTGCCAGCAGCTTGCAGGGGCAACAGCCCCAGCATTTT	CASSLQGQQPQHF
-	-	TRBV21-1	TRBJ1-6	TGTGCCAGCAGCAAAGACCGGGGCACCGAACGGGGGTATAATTCACCCCTCCACTTT	CASSKDRGTERGYNSPLHF
-	-	TRBV7-8	TRBJ2-1	TGTGCCAGCAGCCTTGACAGGTCAGTTTACAATGAGCAGTTCTTC	CASSLDRSVYNEQFF
-	-	TRBV6-1	TRBJ1-5	TGTGCCAGCAGTGATAGAGGATATAGCAATCAGCCCCAGCATTTT	CASSDRGYSNQPQHF
few	-	TRBV24-1	TRBJ2-1	TGTGCCACCAGTGATCCAAATGCAGGGACACAACCCTACAATGAGCAGTTCTTC	CATSDPNAGTQPYNEQFF
-	TRBD1	TRBV6-5	TRBJ2-7	TGTGCCAGCAGCGAGGGACAGGGGAACCGACACGAGCAGTACTTC	CASSEGQGNRHEQYF
-	-	TRBV7-2	TRBJ2-3	TGTGCCAGCAGCTTAGCCGGGCTCGGGGGGCTCGGGACAGATACGCAGTATTTT	CASSLAGLGGLGTDTQYF
-	-	TRBV10-3	TRBJ1-1	TGTGCCATCAGTGACCGGGGGGGCGTGAACACTGAAGCTTTCTTT	CAISDRGGVNTEAFF
-	TRBD1	TRBV14	TRBJ1-2	TGTGCCAGCAGCCAAGATTTTACGGGACAGGGTCGTGGCTACACCTTC	CASSQDFTGQGRGYTF
-	TRBD1	TRBV7-6	TRBJ2-2	TGTGCCAGCAGCGCCCGGGACAGGGCTTTTGTGGACGGGGAGCTGTTTTTT	CASSARDRAFVDGELFF
-	TRBD1	TRBV19	TRBJ1-2	TGTGCCAGCTACTCCGGAGGGGGCGCTTATGGCTACACCTTC	CASYSGGGAYGYTF
-	TRBD2	TRBV6-4	TRBJ2-7	TGTGCCAGCAATGATGGGACTAGCGGGGTGTGGGGCGAGCAGTACTTC	CASNDGTSGVWGEQYF
-	-	TRBV10-1	TRBJ1-5	TGCGCCGGGGAGGGGCAGGGGTCCCCTCAGCCCCAGCATTTT	CAGEGQGSPQPQHF
few	TRBD2	TRBV7-6	TRBJ2-7	TGTGCCAGCAGCTTCCTAGCGGGAGATTGCTACGAGCAGTACTTC	CASSFLAGDCYEQYF
-	-	TRBV24-1	TRBJ2-5	TGTGCCACCAGTGTGGGGGCCGAAGAGACCCAGTACTTC	CATSVGAEETQYF
few	-	TRBV7-3	TRBJ2-5	TGTGCCAGCAGCTCGGGACATGTAGAGACCCAGTACTTC	CASSSGHVETQYF
once	-	TRBV29-1	TRBJ2-3	TGCAGCGTCGAGGGGGGGGCGCCCACAGATACGCAGTATTTT	CSVEGGAPTDTQYF
-	TRBD1	TRBV6-5	TRBJ1-5	TGTGCCAGCAGTTTATCAGGGGGATCTAGCAATCAGCCCCAGCATTTT	CASSLSGGSSNQPQHF
-	TRBD1	TRBV7-2	TRBJ2-3	TGTGCCAGCAGCACAAGGACAGGGGCGGCAGATACGCAGTATTTT	CASSTRTGAADTQYF
-	TRBD2	TRBV28	TRBJ2-7	TGTGCCAGCAGTTCTCGGACTAGCGGGCCCGCCTACGAGCAGTACTTC	CASSSRTSGPAYEQYF
few	-	TRBV4-3	TRBJ1-2	TGCGCCAGCAGCCAAGAATACTCAGGACAGAAATATGGCTACACCTTC	CASSQEYSGQKYGYTF